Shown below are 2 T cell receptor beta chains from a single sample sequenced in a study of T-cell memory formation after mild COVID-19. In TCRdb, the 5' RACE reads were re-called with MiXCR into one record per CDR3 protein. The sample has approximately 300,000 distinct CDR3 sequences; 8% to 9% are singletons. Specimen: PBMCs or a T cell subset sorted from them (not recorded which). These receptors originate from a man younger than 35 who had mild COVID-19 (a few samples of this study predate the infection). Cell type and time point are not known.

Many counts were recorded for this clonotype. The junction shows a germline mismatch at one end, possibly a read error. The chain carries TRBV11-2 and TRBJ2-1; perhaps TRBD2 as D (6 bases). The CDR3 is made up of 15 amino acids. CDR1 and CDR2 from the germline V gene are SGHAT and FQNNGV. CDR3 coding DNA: TGCGCCAGCAGCTTGGGGGGAAGCTCCTACAATGAGCAGTTCTTC. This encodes CASSLGGSSYNEQFF.

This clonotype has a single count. The CDR3: CASSLEEYYGYTF. The CDR3 DNA sequence: TGTGCCAGCAGCTTGGAAGAGTACTATGGCTACACCTTC. The genes are TRBV5-8 and TRBJ1-2; D ambiguous. Trimming pared 0 bases from V and 3 bases from J, leaving 6 bases between. The CDR3 spans 13 residues. In germline, CDR1 is SGHTS, CDR2 YDEGEE. Based on the CDR3 plus reference TRBV5-8 and TRBJ1-2, the full variable domain is EAGVTQSPTHLIKTRGQQATLRCSPISGHTSVYWYQQALGLGLQFLLWYDEGEERNRGNFPPRFSGRQFPNYSSELNVNALELEDSALYLCASSLEEYYGYTFGSGTRLTVV.